The 10 T cell receptor beta chains given below trace back to one sample, sequenced in a study of blood T cell repertoires in COVID-19. Repertoires were generated with immunoSEQ multiplex PCR, while TCRdb's copy carries only in-frame clones and drops some. The sample lists approximately 22,000 clones; about nine tenths were seen once. Sequencing was carried out using peripheral blood. These receptors were obtained from an older man with active COVID-19.

V is TRBV4-1 and J is TRBJ2-2, with TRBD1 matching over 11 bases. J lost 7 bases, V lost 3 bases, and 7 bases had no gene match. This CDR3 is built from 16 residues. CDR1 is MGHRA, CDR2 YSYEKL, per germline. DNA for the CDR3: TGCGCCAGCAGCCAGGCCGGGACAGGGGGAGTCGGGGAGCTGTTTTTT. As protein: CASSQAGTGGVGELFF.

This clone was counted once. This chain connects TRBV25-1 to TRBJ2-7; no clear D. The CDR3 consists of 15 residues. V lost 6 bases to trimming and J lost 3 bases, with 18 bases between them. Germline V gives CDR1 MGHDK, CDR2 SYGVNS. The CDR3: CASRPYGSPGYEQYF. The CDR3 nucleotides are TGTGCCAGCAGGCCTTATGGCTCCCCGGGCTACGAGCAGTACTTC.

The genes are TRBV11-2 and TRBJ2-7; D is perhaps TRBD2 (6 bases). With 7 bases removed from V and 5 bases from J, the gap between germline ends came to 9 bases. CDR1 SGHAT and CDR2 FQNNGV come from the germline V gene. The CDR3 loop spans 11 amino acids. The CDR3 loop reads CASTPGDEQYF. CDR3 coding DNA: TGTGCCAGCACCCCGGGAGACGAGCAGTACTTC.

For the CDR3, the DNA is TGTGCCAGCAGTTACTCTCCAGGGTCAACGGAAAAACTGTTTTTT. It encodes CASSYSPGSTEKLFF. The rearrangement links TRBV6-5 to TRBJ1-4, with D maybe TRBD1 (5 bases). Trimming took 0 bases from V and 8 from J, leaving 13 bases between them. Germline CDR1 reads MNHEY; CDR2 reads SVGAGI. This CDR3 has 15 residues.

The rearrangement links TRBV10-3 to TRBJ2-6; 10 bases are a match to TRBD2. Germline V CDR1 and CDR2: ENHRY, SYGVKD. The CDR3 covers 20 residues. The V and J ends lost 7 bases and 0 bases, in that order; junction bases with no gene match: 15. CDR3 loop: CAITSAGTSEVLSGANVLTF. DNA for the CDR3: TGTGCCATCACCTCAGCCGGGACTAGCGAAGTCCTCTCTGGGGCCAACGTCCTGACTTTC.

The rearrangement uses TRBV28 and TRBJ2-2; 8 bases are a match to TRBD2. This CDR3 is built from 14 residues. CDR1 MDHEN and CDR2 SYDVKM come from the germline V gene. Trimming cost V 3 bases and J 6 bases; bases outside gene matches: 3. The CDR3 sequence: CASSLTSEAGELFF. CDR3 sequence (DNA): TGTGCCAGCAGTTTGACTAGCGAGGCCGGGGAGCTGTTTTTT. Full variable domain (remainder filled in from reference TRBV28 and TRBJ2-2): DVKVTQSSRYLVKRTGEKVFLECVQDMDHENMFWYRQDPGLGLRLIYFSYDVKMKEKGDIPEGYSVSREKKERFSLILESASTNQTSMYLCASSLTSEAGELFFGEGSRLTVL.

This clone has only one observation. The V and J genes are TRBV3-1 (or the pseudogene TRBV3-2) and TRBJ1-4; 7 positions agree with TRBD1. V shed 4 bases and J 2 bases; nucleotides not matched to a gene: 4. CDR1 is LGHDT and CDR2 is YNNKEL in the germline V gene (reference sequence). The CDR3 sequence is 15 residues long. CDR3: CASSLTGATNEKLFF. The CDR3 DNA follows: TGTGCCAGCAGCCTCACAGGGGCCACTAATGAAAAACTGTTTTTT.

The V and J genes are TRBV5-4 and TRBJ1-2; a possible D gene is TRBD1 (5 bases). The CDR3 runs 13 residues. With 4 bases removed from V and 7 bases from J, the gap between germline ends came to 14 bases. Germline V CDR1 and CDR2: SGHNT, YYREEE (reference sequence). As DNA, the CDR3 is TGTGCCAGCAGCCCGGGCGGGGCTGGTGGCTACACCTTC. Its protein product is CASSPGGAGGYTF.

The genes are TRBV9 and TRBJ2-5, with 9 bases identical to TRBD1. From germline, CDR1 is SGDLS and CDR2 YYNGEE. With V trimmed by 3 bases and J by 3 bases, 12 bases remained unmatched. The CDR3 is made up of 17 amino acids. The DNA of the CDR3 is TGTGCCAGCAGCGCGACCCCGTGGGGACAGGGAGAAGAGACCCAGTACTTC. Amino acids: CASSATPWGQGEETQYF.

The V and J genes are TRBV28 and TRBJ2-4; 9 nucleotides align to TRBD2. Germline values: CDR1 MDHEN, CDR2 SYDVKM. The CDR3 length is 18 residues. After removal of 8 bases from V and 0 bases from J, the junction contained 14 bases not matched to a gene. DNA for the CDR3: TGTGCCAGCTATCCTACCCGACTAGCGGCCCTAGCCAAAAACATTCAGTACTTC. This codes for CASYPTRLAALAKNIQYF. Full variable domain (outside the CDR3, taken from reference TRBV28 and TRBJ2-4): DVKVTQSSRYLVKRTGEKVFLECVQDMDHENMFWYRQDPGLGLRLIYFSYDVKMKEKGDIPEGYSVSREKKERFSLILESASTNQTSMYLCASYPTRLAALAKNIQYFGAGTRLSVL.